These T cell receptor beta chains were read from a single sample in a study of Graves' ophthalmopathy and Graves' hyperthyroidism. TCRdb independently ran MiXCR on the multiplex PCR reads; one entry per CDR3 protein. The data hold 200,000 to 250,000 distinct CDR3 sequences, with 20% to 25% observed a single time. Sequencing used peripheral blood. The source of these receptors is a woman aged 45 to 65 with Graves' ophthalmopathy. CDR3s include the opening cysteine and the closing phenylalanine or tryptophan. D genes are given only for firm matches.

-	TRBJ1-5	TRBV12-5	CASRNGPAGPQHF
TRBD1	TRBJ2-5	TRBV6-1	CASSDRGLQETQYF
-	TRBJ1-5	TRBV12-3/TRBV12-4	CASSFRVGHWGPQHF
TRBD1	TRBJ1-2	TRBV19	CASSARQGVDGYTF
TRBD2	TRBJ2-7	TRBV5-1	CASSFLGAGAAYEQYF
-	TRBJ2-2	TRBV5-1	CASSLDRAHTGELFF
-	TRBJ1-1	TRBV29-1	CSVVRGGGAFF
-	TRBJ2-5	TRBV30	CACYREQGLRRGF
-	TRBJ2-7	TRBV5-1	CASSPARSDYEQYF
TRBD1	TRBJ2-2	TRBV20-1	CSAPSGTGTGELFF
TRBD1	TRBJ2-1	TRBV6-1	CASSEKGTVYNEQFF
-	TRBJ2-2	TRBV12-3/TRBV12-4	CASTPGPNTGELFF
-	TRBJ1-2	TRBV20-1	CSAADRNYGYTF
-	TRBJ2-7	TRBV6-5	CASSYGVSTSEQYF
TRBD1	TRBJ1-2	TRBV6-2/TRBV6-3	CASSRGGSDYGYTF
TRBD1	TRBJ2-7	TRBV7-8	CASSFDRGSYEQYF
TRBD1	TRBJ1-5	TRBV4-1	CASSQGQGWGQPQHF
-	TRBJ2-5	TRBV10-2	CASSEGDSQETQYF
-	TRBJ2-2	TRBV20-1	CSARDFVAGQIGELFF
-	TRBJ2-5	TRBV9	CASSVGPRQETQYF
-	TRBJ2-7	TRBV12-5	CASGLVIGTDNSYEQYF
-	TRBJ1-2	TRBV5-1	CASRPGINYGYTF
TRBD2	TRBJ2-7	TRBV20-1	CSAPRPGGRLTYEQYF
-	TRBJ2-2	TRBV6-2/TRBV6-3	CASSYTWTGELFF
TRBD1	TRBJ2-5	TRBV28	CASRPPGQGYETQYF
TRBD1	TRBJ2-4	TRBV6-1	CASRPGTGGNIQYF
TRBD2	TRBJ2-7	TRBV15	CATSSEASGRAFNEQYF
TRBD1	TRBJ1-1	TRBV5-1	CASSTGTGGGYTEAFF
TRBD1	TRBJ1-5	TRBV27	CASSPTGGRQPQHF